There are a few counts of the clone carrying this TCR beta chain. Antigen unknown. Trimming shortened V by 5 bases and J by 7 bases, and 11 bases separated the two germline ends. The CDR3 is 12 amino acids. CDR1 SEHNR and CDR2 FQNEAQ come from the germline V gene (reference sequence). TCRdb recomputed calls from the reads with MiXCR, one row per CDR3 protein. The data contain 55,000 to 85,000 distinct CDR3 sequences, 20% of them singletons. These data belong to a study of T cell repertoires in cytomegalovirus infection. Overall study: Used in the study were CMV epitopes, some recently identified and HLA-C-restricted, others well-studied and HLA-B-restricted.

General study findings and limits: Predominance within the ex vivo response was attributable to HLA-C-restricted CMV-specific TCR beta clonotypes. People with CMV and the relevant HLA were identified by cumulative public TCR beta family frequency.

The rearrangement links TRBV7-9 to TRBJ1-2; D is ambiguous. The TCR comes from a human donor in good health (CMV status not recorded). Some clones in this sample may be carry-over from other donors' samples. The sequencing used CD8+ T cells from cultured PBMCs, collected from culture after CMV antigen stimulation. This chain's CDR3 is CASSLGGPGYTF. In DNA form, the CDR3 reads TGTGCCAGCAGCCTAGGAGGGCCTGGCTACACCTTC.